These T cell receptor beta chains were read from a single sample in a study of identical twins. TCRdb re-called the 5' RACE reads through MiXCR, storing one row per CDR3 protein. This repertoire shows approximately 210,000 distinct CDR3 sequences, roughly 9.4% found once; its top ten account for around 5%. Sequenced input: memory (CD45RO+) T cells sorted from blood. The receptors here all came from a woman aged 18-29 years in good health. CDR3s leave out the opening cysteine and the closing phenylalanine or tryptophan. The order of the fields is V gene, J gene, CDR3 protein.

TRBV12-3/TRBV12-4	TRBJ2-6	ASRSWDRSLSGANVLT
TRBV7-9	TRBJ2-5	ASSSEETQY
TRBV20-1	TRBJ2-7	SAREHRAYEQY
TRBV6-2/TRBV6-3	TRBJ1-5	ASSYSESAGQPQH
TRBV20-1	TRBJ1-1	SARDAAGGTEAF
TRBV6-1	TRBJ2-7	ASRPWDPPGEQY
TRBV20-1	TRBJ1-2	SASEGGGGDYGYT
TRBV15	TRBJ2-1	ATSGARGNEQF
TRBV2	TRBJ1-1	ASSVRTGHEAF
TRBV7-9	TRBJ2-3	ASSSDPSTDTQY
TRBV20-1	TRBJ2-3	SASQAGDAQY
TRBV20-1	TRBJ1-2	SAPTGGIPHT
TRBV4-2	TRBJ2-5	ASSHGAGGQETQY
TRBV10-3	TRBJ1-1	AISPVGFQAF
TRBV6-2/TRBV6-3	TRBJ1-5	ASSYREAQPQH
TRBV6-1	TRBJ2-3	ASRTRWDTQY
TRBV11-2	TRBJ2-7	ASSLGAASNYEQY
TRBV20-1	TRBJ2-3	SARWEGDTQY
TRBV4-2	TRBJ2-5	ASSQDQASGGETQY
TRBV12-5	TRBJ1-1	ASRRGYTEAF
TRBV19	TRBJ1-5	ASSIRFSRGPDQPQH
TRBV6-2/TRBV6-3	TRBJ2-7	ASSYSDRYEQY